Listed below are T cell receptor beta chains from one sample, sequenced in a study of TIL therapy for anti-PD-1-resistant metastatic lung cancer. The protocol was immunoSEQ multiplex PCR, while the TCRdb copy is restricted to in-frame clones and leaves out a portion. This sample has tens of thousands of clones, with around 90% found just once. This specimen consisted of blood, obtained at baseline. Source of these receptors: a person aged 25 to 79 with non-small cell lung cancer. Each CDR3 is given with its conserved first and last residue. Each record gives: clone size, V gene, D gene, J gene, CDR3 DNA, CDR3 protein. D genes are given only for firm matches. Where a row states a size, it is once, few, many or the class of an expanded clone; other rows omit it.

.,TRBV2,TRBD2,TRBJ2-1,TGTGCCAGCAGCGTCACTAGCGGGGGGTGGGATGAGCAGTTCTTC,CASSVTSGGWDEQFF
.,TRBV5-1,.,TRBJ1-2,TGCGCCAGCAGCTCTCCTCGGACAGATTCTAACTATGGCTACACCTTC,CASSSPRTDSNYGYTF
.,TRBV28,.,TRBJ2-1,TGTGCCAGCAGCCAACGGGGAAAGGTTAGCTCCTACAATGAGCAGTTCTTC,CASSQRGKVSSYNEQFF
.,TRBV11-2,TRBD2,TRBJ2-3,TGTGCCAGCAGTCCAGGACTAGCCTGGAACACAGATACGCAGTATTTT,CASSPGLAWNTDTQYF
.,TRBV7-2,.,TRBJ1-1,TGTGCCAGCAGCCCCCGGCCCGACCGGAACACTGAAGCTTTCTTT,CASSPRPDRNTEAFF
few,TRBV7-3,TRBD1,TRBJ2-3,TGTGCCAGCAGCTTGGGATGGACAGGGGAAATTTCAGATACGCAGTATTTT,CASSLGWTGEISDTQYF
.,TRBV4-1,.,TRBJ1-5,TGCGCCAGCAGCCGGAACTTCGAGGGGGGGAACAATCAGCCCCAGCATTTT,CASSRNFEGGNNQPQHF
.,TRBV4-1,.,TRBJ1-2,TGCGCCAGCAGCCAAGGGCCCGGGGGCGCCGGGGGGTTAGGCTACACCTTC,CASSQGPGGAGGLGYTF
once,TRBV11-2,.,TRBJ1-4,TGTGCCAGCAGCTTAGATCGGGTGGCTCTATCTTTT,CASSLDRVALSF
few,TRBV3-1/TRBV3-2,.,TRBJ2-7,TGTGCCAGCAGCCAAGGAGACTACGAGCAGTACTTC,CASSQGDYEQYF
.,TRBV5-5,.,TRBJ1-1,TGTGCCAGCAGCCAAGTATACGGGGGAGCTTTCTTT,CASSQVYGGAFF
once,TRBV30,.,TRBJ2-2,TGTGCCTGGAGTAAGCCCTACGAACAACCTAACACCGGGGAGCTGTTTTTT,CAWSKPYEQPNTGELFF
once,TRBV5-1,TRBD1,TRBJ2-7,TGCGCCAGCAGCCTGGGACAGGGACGGGTCTACGAGCAGTACTTC,CASSLGQGRVYEQYF
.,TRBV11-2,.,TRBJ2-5,TGTGCCAGCAGCTTACCGGGCAGCCAAGAGACCCAGTACTTC,CASSLPGSQETQYF
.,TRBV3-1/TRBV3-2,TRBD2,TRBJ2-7,TGTGCCAGTTCAGCGAATCCGGGGGGATACGAGCAGTACTTC,CASSANPGGYEQYF
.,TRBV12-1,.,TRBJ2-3,TGTGCCAGCAGCTTTCCTAACTCACCGGGACTAGCGGGGGGACGCACAGATACGCAGTATTTT,CASSFPNSPGLAGGRTDTQYF
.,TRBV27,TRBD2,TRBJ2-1,TGTGCCAGCTCTAAAATAGCGGGAGCTAATGAGCAGTTCTTC,CASSKIAGANEQFF
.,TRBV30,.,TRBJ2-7,TGTGCCCGCACCCGGGGCGGTGAGCAGTACTTC,CARTRGGEQYF
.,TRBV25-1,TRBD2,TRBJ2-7,TGTGCCAGCAGTGAAGGGGGGGGACGGACCTACGAGCAGTACTTC,CASSEGGGRTYEQYF
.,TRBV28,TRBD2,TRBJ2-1,TGTGCCAGCAGTTTACGGCGGGAGGGCCTCTACAATGAGCAGTTCTTC,CASSLRREGLYNEQFF
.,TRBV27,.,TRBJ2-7,TGTGCCAGCAGTATGCGGTGGCCCACCTACGAGCAGTACTTC,CASSMRWPTYEQYF
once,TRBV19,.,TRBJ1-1,TGTGCCAGTAGTAGGTGGACAGAGAACACTGAAGCTTTCTTT,CASSRWTENTEAFF
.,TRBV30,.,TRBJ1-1,TGTGCCTGGAGTGTATGGGGGACCACTGAAGCTTTCTTT,CAWSVWGTTEAFF
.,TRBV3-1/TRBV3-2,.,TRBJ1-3,TGTGCCAGCAGCCCTTCGGGAAACACCATATATTTT,CASSPSGNTIYF
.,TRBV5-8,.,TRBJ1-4,TGTGCCAGCAGCTGGGGGAGGAATGAAAAACTGTTTTTT,CASSWGRNEKLFF
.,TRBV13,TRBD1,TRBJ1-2,TGTGCCAGCAGCTTCCCCTCTGAGGGGGCTCGGGGCTACACCTTC,CASSFPSEGARGYTF
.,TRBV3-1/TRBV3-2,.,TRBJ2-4,TGTGCCAGCAGCCAAGATCTCGCGCGGACTAACATTCAGTACTTC,CASSQDLARTNIQYF
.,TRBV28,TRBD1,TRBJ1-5,TGTGCCAGCATCCTTGGACAGGGGCTCTTGAGCAATCAGCCCCAGCATTTT,CASILGQGLLSNQPQHF
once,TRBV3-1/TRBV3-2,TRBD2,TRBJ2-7,TGTGCCAGCAGCGCCTCGGGGAGGGCTACCGAGCAGTACTTC,CASSASGRATEQYF
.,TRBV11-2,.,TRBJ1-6,TGTGCCAGCAGCTTAGATCCGGCTTATAATTCACCCCTCCACTTT,CASSLDPAYNSPLHF
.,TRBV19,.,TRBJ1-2,TGTGCCAGTAGTATAGAAAGGGGCTATGGCTACACCTTC,CASSIERGYGYTF
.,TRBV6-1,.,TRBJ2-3,TGTGCCAGCAGTGAACGTCCCCTCCCTACTATCACAGATACGCAGTATTTT,CASSERPLPTITDTQYF
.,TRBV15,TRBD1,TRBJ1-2,TGTGCCACCAGCACCAACCAGGGGGGCTATGGCTACACCTTC,CATSTNQGGYGYTF
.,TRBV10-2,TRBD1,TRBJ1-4,TGCGCCAGCCGGACAGGGAACTCAAATGAAAAACTGTTTTTT,CASRTGNSNEKLFF
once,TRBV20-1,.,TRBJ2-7,TGCAGTGCTAGTCTCGTCCACTACGAGCAGTACTTC,CSASLVHYEQYF
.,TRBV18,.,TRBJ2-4,TGTGCCAGCTCACCACCGCGGACGGGCAAAGGGGCAAACATTCAGTACTTC,CASSPPRTGKGANIQYF
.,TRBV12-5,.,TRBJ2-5,TGTGCTAGTGGTACGCTAGAGACCCAGTACTTC,CASGTLETQYF
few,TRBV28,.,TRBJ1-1,TGTGCCAGCAGTTTATTCTCCAACGCTTTCTTT,CASSLFSNAFF
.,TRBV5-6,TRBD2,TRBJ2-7,TGTGCCAGCAGCACCAATACGCAGGCTAGCGGCTACGAGCAGTACTTC,CASSTNTQASGYEQYF
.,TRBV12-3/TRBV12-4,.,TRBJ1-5,TGTGCCAGCAGCCTCGACTACCTTCAGCCCCAGCATTTT,CASSLDYLQPQHF
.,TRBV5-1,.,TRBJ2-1,TGCGCCAGCAGCTTGGCCTACAATGAGCAGTTCTTC,CASSLAYNEQFF
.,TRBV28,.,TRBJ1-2,TGTGCCAGCAGCAACCAGGGCCTGGGCTACACCTTC,CASSNQGLGYTF
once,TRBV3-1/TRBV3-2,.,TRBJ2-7,TGTGCCAGCAGCCAACCGGGTCGGGGCTACGAGCAGTACTTC,CASSQPGRGYEQYF
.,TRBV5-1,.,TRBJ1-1,TGCGCCAGCAGCTTGAGCAGCCTCGTGAACACTGAAGCTTTCTTT,CASSLSSLVNTEAFF
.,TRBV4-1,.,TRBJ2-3,TGCGCCAGCAGCCAAGGGCGGTTTGGTACGCAGTATTTT,CASSQGRFGTQYF
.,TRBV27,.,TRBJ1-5,TGTGCCAGCAGGCTTACAAGCAATCAGCCCCAGCATTTT,CASRLTSNQPQHF
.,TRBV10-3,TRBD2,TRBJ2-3,TGTGCCATCAGTGATAGTAGCGGGGGGTCTGTAGATACGCAGTATTTT,CAISDSSGGSVDTQYF
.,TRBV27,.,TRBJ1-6,TGTGCCAGCAGTTTTTGGGGCTCACCCCTCCACTTT,CASSFWGSPLHF
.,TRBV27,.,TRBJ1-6,TGTGCCAGCACCCAACTAGGGGGAGGAGGTTCACCCCTCCACTTT,CASTQLGGGGSPLHF
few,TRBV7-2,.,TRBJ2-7,TGTGCCAGCAGCCCCACCGAGGGCATCCACGAGCAGTACTTC,CASSPTEGIHEQYF
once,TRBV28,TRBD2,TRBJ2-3,TGTGCCAGCACCCAGAGGGTAGCGGGGGGTGACACGCAGTATTTT,CASTQRVAGGDTQYF
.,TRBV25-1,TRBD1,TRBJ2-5,TGTGCCAGCAGCGGTTGGACAGGGCGACAAGAGACCCAGTACTTC,CASSGWTGRQETQYF
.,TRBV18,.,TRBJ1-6,TGTGCCAGCTCAGTCGGGACGGGGCATTCACCCCTCCACTTT,CASSVGTGHSPLHF
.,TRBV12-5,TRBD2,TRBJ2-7,TGTGCTAGTGGCAGAACCCCCGGGGGGTTCGACGAGCAGTACTTC,CASGRTPGGFDEQYF
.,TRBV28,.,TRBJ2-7,TGTGCCAGCAGTATCGTCGGCGCGGCGCCCCCCTACGAGCAGTACTTC,CASSIVGAAPPYEQYF
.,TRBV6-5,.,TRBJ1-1,TGTGCCAGCAGTATGCGGACAGAGCAGGGAGCTTTCTTT,CASSMRTEQGAFF
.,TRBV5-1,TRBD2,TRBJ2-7,TGCGCCAGCAGGGGGGGGAGTCACAACGAGCAGTACTTC,CASRGGSHNEQYF